The T cell receptor beta chain described here comes from a study of T cell repertoires in cytomegalovirus infection. The overall study: Signatures in public TCR beta sequences pointed to both CMV infection and matching HLA type. Study findings and constraints: CMV carriers with the relevant HLA were identified by cumulative public TCR beta family frequency. HLA-C-restricted CMV clonotypes gave the most frequent clonotype in two of eight donors.

This CDR3 region has 17 residues. The germline CDR1 and CDR2 sequences are LGHNA and YSLEER. V shed 1 base, J shed 7 bases, and the junction held 9 bases outside the gene matches. MiXCR was run by TCRdb on the reads, yielding one entry per CDR3 protein. The top ten hold roughly 4% of the sample, which has around 320,000 distinct CDR3 sequences, over 7.5% seen once. This clonotype appeared a few times. What it binds is unknown. This TCR was sampled from a human donor in good health (CMV status not recorded). Some clones in this sample may be carry-over from other donors' samples. The V gene is TRBV4-3, the J gene TRBJ2-2; 10 nucleotides match TRBD2. Sample: PBMCs. The CDR3 bases are TGCGCCAGCAGCCAAGCGGGTGCTAGCGGGAGAGTCGGGGAGCTGTTTTTT. It is translated as CASSQAGASGRVGELFF.